The 21 T cell receptor beta chains given below trace back to one sample, sequenced in a study of T cells after yellow fever vaccination (dated by TCRdb to the late 2010s). This specimen's treatment or condition label, per the study, means: live attenuated yellow fever vaccine strain. Receptor amplification or capture employed 5' RACE. Sequencing instrument: Illumina NovaSeq 6000. TCRdb trimmed public reads at Q25 via fastp, called clones via MiXCR and kept in-frame beta chains. Rows are combined by CDR3 protein, so each entry shows the most common genes and DNA. The sample table holds about 320,000 distinct CDR3 sequences, of which about 10% were seen once. Clones ranked in the top ten supply under 4% of the sample. This specimen consisted of CD4+ T cells sorted from PBMCs, obtained 45 days after the yellow fever booster vaccination. All receptors derive from a man between 18 and 35 years old who received the YFV17D yellow fever vaccine.

The sample holds a few counts of this clonotype. The chain is built from TRBV20-1 and TRBJ1-6; possible D gene TRBD1, 5 bases. V lost 3 bases to trimming and J lost 15 bases, with 21 bases between them. The germline gives CDR1 DFQATT, CDR2 SNEGSKA (reference sequence). This CDR3 is built from 14 residues. CDR3 region: CSASSGRITRLLHF. CDR3 coding DNA: TGCAGTGCTAGCTCGGGACGGATAACTCGTCTCCTCCACTTT.

There are a few counts of this clonotype. The chain carries TRBV29-1 and TRBJ1-3; D gene uncertain. The germline V and J ends were trimmed by 5 bases and 0 bases, with 8 bases remaining between them. Germline V gene data show CDR1 as SQVTM and CDR2 as ANQGSEA. CDR3 length equals 13 residues. The CDR3, as DNA: TGCAGCGTTTCGTTCAACTCTGGAAACACCATATATTTT. As protein: CSVSFNSGNTIYF.

This rearrangement joins TRBV4-3 to TRBJ2-1; unclear D gene. Germline V gives CDR1 LGHNA, CDR2 YSLEER. The CDR3 runs to 15 residues. V was pared by 0 bases and J by 2 bases, with 8 bases between. In nucleotides, the CDR3 is TGCGCCAGCAGCCAAGACAGGACGGCCTACAATGAGCAGTTCTTC. Translation: CASSQDRTAYNEQFF.

The rearrangement joins TRBV28 to TRBJ2-5; D is unclear. This CDR3 has 18 residues. The germline V gene encodes CDR1 MDHEN and CDR2 SYDVKM. V was trimmed by 6 bases and J by 5 bases, leaving 28 bases between them. The CDR3 DNA sequence: TGTGCCAGCAGCCCCCGCCTTGGAGCCTTCTCTATGGGGGAGACCCAGTACTTC. Its protein is CASSPRLGAFSMGETQYF.

This clonotype has more than one count but fewer than ten. Written as DNA, the CDR3 is TGTGCCAGCAACCGGGCTCGCCAAGAGACCCAGTACTTC. Its protein is CASNRARQETQYF. The chain has TRBV5-5 and TRBJ2-5, with no clear D. Germline lookup yields CDR1 SGHKS and CDR2 YYEKEE (reference sequence). The CDR3 contains 13 residues. The V and J ends lost 6 bases and 1 base respectively, with 10 bases between them. The variable domain in full, with the rest retrieved from reference TRBV5-5 and TRBJ2-5, is DAGVTQSPTHLIKTRGQQVTLRCSPISGHKSVSWYQQVLGQGPQFIFQYYEKEERGRGNFPDRFSARQFPNYSSELNVNALLLGDSALYLCASNRARQETQYFGPGTRLLVL.

This clonotype was found a few times. Relative to the germline gene, one junction end is altered; a read error may explain this. The chain couples TRBV30 to TRBJ2-3, with a tentative D call TRBD2 (7 bases). The length of the CDR3 is 13 residues. Germline V gene lookup returns CDR1 GTSNPN and CDR2 SVGIG (reference sequence). CDR3 sequence reads: CAGRGGGADTQYF. The CDR3 DNA follows: TGTGCCGGGAGAGGCGGGGGCGCAGATACGCAGTATTTT. Full variable domain (outside the CDR3, taken from reference TRBV30 and TRBJ2-3): SQTIHQWPATLVQPVGSPLSLECTVEGTSNPNLYWYRQAAGRGLQLLFYSVGIGQISSEVPQNLSASRPQDRQFILSSKKLLLSDSGFYLCAGRGGGADTQYFGPGTRLTVL.

The CDR3 nucleotides are TGTGCCAGCAGCCGGATACGGACAGGAGCAGGGGCCAACGTCCTGACTTTC. Amino acid sequence: CASSRIRTGAGANVLTF. This chain connects TRBV6-2 or TRBV6-3 to TRBJ2-6, with 7 bases matching TRBD1. The ends lost 6 bases at V and 4 bases at J; junction bases unmatched: 12. The CDR3 covers 17 residues. Germline V gene data show CDR1 as MNHEY and CDR2 as SVGEGT.

This clonotype was seen a handful of times. V and J are TRBV6-2 or TRBV6-3 and TRBJ2-7; 10 bases map to TRBD2. Germline V lookup: CDR1 MNHEY, CDR2 SVGEGT. The CDR3 loop spans 15 amino acids. With 4 bases clipped from V and 0 bases from J, the junction kept 3 bases outside the gene matches. CDR3 coding DNA: TGTGCCAGCAGTTCCAGGACTAGCGGCTCCTACGAGCAGTACTTC. Protein product: CASSSRTSGSYEQYF.

This clonotype has just a few counts. This chain connects TRBV5-6 to TRBJ2-1; TRBD2 matches 11 bases. The V and J ends lost 4 bases and 3 bases, in that order; junction bases with no gene match: 3. The V gene's germline CDR1 is SGHDT and CDR2 YYEEEE. The CDR3 sequence is 15 residues long. This chain's CDR3 is CASSRLAGSYNEQFF. DNA for the CDR3: TGTGCCAGCAGCAGACTAGCGGGAAGCTACAATGAGCAGTTCTTC.

This clonotype was observed a handful of times. The V gene is TRBV20-1, the J gene TRBJ2-1; D is undetermined. The germline gives CDR1 DFQATT, CDR2 SNEGSKA (reference sequence). V gave up 6 bases and J gave up 6 bases, with 15 bases separating them. This CDR3 is built from 13 residues. The CDR3 protein is CSAPIPSSNEQFF. The CDR3 DNA is TGCAGTGCCCCCATCCCTTCTTCCAATGAGCAGTTCTTC.

This clonotype was observed a few times. The gene calls are TRBV7-9 and TRBJ1-4; a possible D gene is TRBD1 (6 bases). Germline V CDR1 and CDR2: SEHNR, FQNEAQ (reference sequence). This CDR3 spans 14 amino acids. The V end lost 3 bases, the J end lost 8 bases, and 13 bases lay between the germline ends. This CDR3 is CASSLSQGGEKLFF. The DNA of the CDR3 is TGTGCCAGCAGCTTGTCACAGGGAGGCGAAAAACTGTTTTTT.

The chain uses TRBV3-1 and TRBJ2-1, with 9 bases fitting TRBD2. Germline values: CDR1 LGHDT, CDR2 YNNKEL (reference sequence). With 5 bases clipped from V and 5 bases from J, the junction kept 7 bases outside the gene matches. CDR3 length equals 15 residues. CDR3 region: CASSFRLAVNNEQFF. The CDR3 DNA reads as TGTGCCAGCAGCTTTCGACTAGCGGTTAACAATGAGCAGTTCTTC.

The sample holds many counts of this clonotype. V usage is TRBV6-5 and J usage is TRBJ2-5; no clear D gene. V was trimmed by 0 bases and J by 7 bases, leaving 12 bases between them. This CDR3 is 14 amino acids long. Germline V gene data show CDR1 as MNHEY and CDR2 as SVGAGI. Here the CDR3 reads CASSYSILGRTQYF. CDR3 nucleotides: TGTGCCAGCAGTTACTCGATTCTTGGGCGGACCCAGTACTTC.

The chain links TRBV4-3 to TRBJ2-3; D not resolved. The CDR3 loop spans 13 amino acids. V was cut by 1 base and J by 3 bases, with 5 bases left in between. CDR1 is LGHNA and CDR2 is YSLEER in the germline V gene. CDR3 amino acids: CASSQARTDTQYF. The CDR3 DNA reads as TGCGCCAGCAGCCAAGCACGAACAGATACGCAGTATTTT.

This sequence joins TRBV20-1 and TRBJ1-6; the D gene is possibly TRBD1 (6 bases). CDR3 size: 13 residues. Trimming took off 6 bases at V and 8 bases at J, with 14 bases between the two ends. The V gene's germline CDR1 is DFQATT and CDR2 SNEGSKA (reference sequence). CDR3 nucleotide sequence: TGCAGTGCGGCAGGGGCCGCGGATTCACCCCTCCACTTT. As protein: CSAAGAADSPLHF.

The table lists this clonotype with a few counts. J is TRBJ1-4 and V is TRBV7-2; 7 bases are a match to TRBD1. This CDR3 is 15 amino acids long. The V gene's germline CDR1 is SGHTA and CDR2 FQGNSA. Unmatched junction bases numbered 9, after V lost 9 bases and J lost 2 bases. The CDR3 nucleotides are TGTGCCAGAAGCCTTCAGGACAGGACTAATGAAAAACTGTTTTTT. This codes for CARSLQDRTNEKLFF.

This clonotype was detected ten times or more. This rearrangement joins TRBV7-9 to TRBJ2-1, with D uncertain. Trimming left V 1 base short and J 9 bases short, with 7 bases between. The CDR3 is 12 amino acids. Germline lookup yields CDR1 SEHNR and CDR2 FQNEAQ (reference sequence). The CDR3 DNA is TGTGCCAGCAGCTTAGTCGCCGGTGAGCAGTTCTTC. It translates to CASSLVAGEQFF.

The chain recombines TRBV5-1 with TRBJ2-3; D may be TRBD2 (7 bases). There are 16 residues in the CDR3. Germline CDR1 SGHRS, CDR2 YFSETQ. With 0 bases removed from V and 2 bases from J, the gap between germline ends came to 13 bases. The CDR3 DNA follows: TGCGCCAGCAGCTTGGAGGCGCGGGGGCCCACAGATACGCAGTATTTT. Amino acids: CASSLEARGPTDTQYF.

V usage is TRBV7-2 and J usage is TRBJ1-1; D call uncertain. This CDR3 region has 10 residues. Germline V gives CDR1 SGHTA, CDR2 FQGNSA. V lost 2 bases and J lost 5, with 0 bases in between. DNA of the CDR3: TGTGCCAGCAGCTTAACTGAAGCTTTCTTT. Its translation: CASSLTEAFF.

The chain recombines TRBV5-5 with TRBJ2-5; TRBD1 is a possible D gene (6 bases). V gave up 4 bases and J gave up 6 bases, with 13 bases separating them. CDR1 SGHKS and CDR2 YYEKEE come from the germline V gene (reference sequence). This CDR3 contains 13 residues. The CDR3 region has the DNA TGTGCCAGCAGCCCGACACAGGGTCAGACCCAGTACTTC. It translates to CASSPTQGQTQYF.

The chain carries TRBV5-4 and TRBJ2-3; 9 bases fit TRBD1. This CDR3 has 16 residues. The germline CDR1 and CDR2 sequences are SGHNT and YYREEE (reference sequence). V dropped 4 bases and J dropped 3; count of bases not matched to a gene: 9. The CDR3 spells CASSPRGGTGTDTQYF. The DNA for the CDR3 is TGTGCCAGCAGCCCTCGCGGCGGGACAGGGACAGATACGCAGTATTTT.